These 10 T cell receptor beta chains were sequenced from one sample in a study of human T cells and chemical hapten exposure. MiXCR, run by TCRdb on the RACE reads, gives a single entry per CDR3 protein. The data contain just under 350,000 distinct CDR3 sequences, around 7% of them singletons. Regarding time point: patch test 1, 2 weeks after DPC sensitization. The treatment denotes: therapeutic diphenylcyclopropenone sensitization with weekly scalp DPC. Material: whole blood, obtained in connection with sensitization to the hapten diphenylcyclopropenone (DPC). The receptors come from a woman in her late teens or twenties with alopecia areata. Some clones in this sample may be carry-over from other donors' samples.

J is TRBJ2-5 and V is TRBV5-1; 9 bases are shared with TRBD2. The CDR3 extends over 15 amino acids. V dropped 4 bases and J dropped 2; count of bases not matched to a gene: 6. Germline V gene sequence: CDR1 SGHRS, CDR2 YFSETQ. CDR3 protein: CASSRASGEQETQYF. CDR3 DNA: TGCGCCAGCAGCCGGGCTAGCGGGGAACAAGAGACCCAGTACTTC.

The CDR3 DNA follows: TGTGCCAGCAGTCCAAGTGGTGGGACCCAGTACTTC. Protein sequence: CASSPSGGTQYF. The chain joins TRBV12-3 or TRBV12-4 to TRBJ2-5; D ambiguous. Trimming stripped 5 bases from V and 7 bases from J, with 11 bases between. This CDR3 region has 12 residues.

A few counts support this clonotype. The rearrangement uses TRBV12-3 or TRBV12-4 and TRBJ1-6; tentatively, D is TRBD1 (5 bases). The CDR3 is made up of 15 amino acids. The V and J ends lost 3 bases and 8 bases respectively, with 14 bases between them. CDR3 amino acids: CASSFGGNQYSPLHF. In DNA, the CDR3 is TGTGCCAGCAGTTTCGGGGGAAATCAGTATTCACCCCTCCACTTT.

This clonotype was counted only a few times. The chain carries TRBV6-5 and TRBJ2-3; a possible D gene is TRBD2 (5 bases). CDR1 is MNHEY, CDR2 SVGAGI, per germline. V shed 5 bases and J shed 5 bases, with 17 bases lying between them. The CDR3 covers 15 residues. CDR3 in DNA: TGTGCCAGCAGTCGGGGAAGCCGATGGGAAGATACGCAGTATTTT. Its protein product is CASSRGSRWEDTQYF.

This clonotype was seen more than once but under ten times. The chain joins TRBV28 to TRBJ2-3; tentative D call: TRBD2 (5 bases). This CDR3 comprises 14 residues. CDR1 MDHEN and CDR2 SYDVKM come from the germline V gene. Trimming removed 8 bases at V and 1 base at J, with 13 bases between. CDR3 bases: TGTGCCAGCCGTGAAGGACTCCGCACAGATACGCAGTATTTT. Encoded protein: CASREGLRTDTQYF.

This clonotype was detected many times. V gene TRBV5-1 combines with J gene TRBJ2-3, with D perhaps TRBD1 (5 bases). The germline V and J ends were trimmed by 0 bases and 4 bases, with 9 bases remaining between them. The germline V gene encodes CDR1 SGHRS and CDR2 YFSETQ. This CDR3 has 14 residues. The CDR3 DNA reads as TGCGCCAGCAGCTTGGTGGTAGGGGCAGATACGCAGTATTTT. Translating it yields CASSLVVGADTQYF.

This clonotype was detected ten times or more. V is TRBV5-1 and J is TRBJ2-7; D possibly matches TRBD1 or TRBD2 (5 bases each). The CDR3 loop spans 13 amino acids. The germline V gene has CDR1 SGHRS and CDR2 YFSETQ. The ends were cut back, 4 bases at V and 0 bases at J, with 8 bases in the middle. The CDR3 region is CASSRGPSYEQYF. As DNA, the CDR3 is TGCGCCAGCAGCCGGGGCCCCTCCTACGAGCAGTACTTC.

This clonotype occurred a few times. CDR3 region: CASSLSGGAYYEQYF. The CDR3 DNA sequence: TGTGCCAGCAGCCTTAGCGGGGGGGCCTACTACGAGCAGTACTTC. The V and J genes are TRBV28 and TRBJ2-7; TRBD2 matches at 11 bases. V shed 6 bases and J 3 bases; nucleotides not matched to a gene: 7. Germline-derived CDR1 and CDR2 are MDHEN and SYDVKM. This CDR3 comprises 15 residues.

This clonotype has ten or more counts. The chain links TRBV7-3 to TRBJ2-6; the D gene is possibly TRBD2 (6 bases). Germline V gene lookup returns CDR1 SGHTA and CDR2 FQGTGA. V was trimmed by 4 bases and J by 4 bases, leaving 14 bases between them. CDR3 length equals 16 residues. The CDR3 DNA reads TGTGCCAGCAGCTACTTGGAGGGGTCCGGGGCCAACGTCCTGACTTTC. Translation: CASSYLEGSGANVLTF.

V gene TRBV5-1 combines with J gene TRBJ2-3; 8 positions agree with TRBD2. This CDR3 has 15 amino acids. Germline CDR1 and CDR2: SGHRS and YFSETQ. V shed 3 bases and J 6 bases; nucleotides not matched to a gene: 9. The CDR3 region has the DNA TGCGCCAGCAGCTCAGGCCGGGGGGGCCCGGATACGCAGTATTTT. The encoded protein is CASSSGRGGPDTQYF.